A single sample gave rise to the 23 T cell receptor beta chains below, sequenced in a study of PD-1 blockade in classical Hodgkin lymphoma. Every patient relapsed after autologous stem cell transplantation, and brentuximab vedotin exposure varied. Repertoires were generated with immunoSEQ multiplex PCR, while TCRdb's copy carries only in-frame clones and drops some. The table lists about 30,000 clones, under 75% of them singletons. This specimen was peripheral blood mononuclear cells (PBMCs), taken before the second cycle of nivolumab. The receptors stem from a human donor with classical Hodgkin lymphoma.

The chain joins TRBV11-2 to TRBJ2-5; 12 positions match TRBD2. Trimming took 5 bases from V and 5 from J; bases not matched to a gene: 9. The CDR3 has 16 amino acids. Germline V gene sequence: CDR1 SGHAT, CDR2 FQNNGV. The CDR3 protein is CASSPSLAGGRETQYF. The DNA of the CDR3 is TGTGCCAGCAGCCCCTCCCTAGCGGGGGGGAGGGAGACCCAGTACTTC.

The DNA of the CDR3 is TGTGCCAGCAGCTTACTCGGCCACCAAGAGACCCAGTACTTC. Encoded protein: CASSLLGHQETQYF. The V and J genes are TRBV11-2 and TRBJ2-5; D is unclear. Trimming cost V 2 bases and J 0 bases, with 7 bases left between them. The CDR3 sequence is 14 residues long. Germline values: CDR1 SGHAT, CDR2 FQNNGV.

J is TRBJ1-4 and V is TRBV4-2; TRBD1 matches at 9 bases. Germline CDR1 and CDR2: LGHNA and YNFKEQ. The CDR3 covers 16 residues. Trimming took 0 bases from V and 8 from J; bases not matched to a gene: 7. CDR3 DNA: TGTGCCAGCAGCCAAGACCGGGACAGGGTGGGGGAAAAACTGTTTTTT. As protein: CASSQDRDRVGEKLFF.

This clone was seen only a few times. The genes are TRBV15 and TRBJ2-5, with TRBD2 matching over 11 bases. The CDR3 contains 15 residues. Germline CDR1 LNHNV, CDR2 YYDKDF (reference sequence). J lost 5 bases, V lost 0 bases, and 2 bases had no gene match. This chain's CDR3 is CATSRDSGGAETQYF. In DNA, the CDR3 is TGTGCCACCAGCAGAGATAGCGGGGGGGCCGAGACCCAGTACTTC.

The chain employs TRBV4-1 and TRBJ2-1, with a possible D match to TRBD2 (5 bases). This CDR3 contains 15 residues. Germline V gene data show CDR1 as MGHRA and CDR2 as YSYEKL. V was clipped by 4 bases and J by 1 base, with 11 bases between them. The CDR3 nucleotides read TGCGCCAGCAGCCTAGCGCCATTATCCTACAATGAGCAGTTCTTC. Residues: CASSLAPLSYNEQFF.

Comments on this clone: Other nucleotide sequences from this sample produce the same CDR3. This sequence joins TRBV30 and TRBJ1-4; TRBD1 is a possible D gene (5 bases). Trimming took off 3 bases at V and 0 bases at J, with 11 bases between the two ends. The CDR3 contains 15 residues. Looked up from germline, CDR1 is GTSNPN and CDR2 is SVGIG (reference sequence). In DNA, the CDR3 is TGTGCCTGGAGCCTTGACAGAGCAACTAATGAAAAACTGTTTTTT. This sequence encodes CAWSLDRATNEKLFF.

The rearrangement links TRBV28 to TRBJ2-3; D is uncertain. Trimming pared 3 bases from V and 0 bases from J, leaving 7 bases between. Germline V CDR1 and CDR2: MDHEN, SYDVKM. The CDR3 is made up of 14 amino acids. CDR3 bases: TGTGCCAGCAGTTTGGGAATTAGCACAGATACGCAGTATTTT. Translation: CASSLGISTDTQYF.

CDR3 loop: CASRSTTWGEKLFF. CDR3 nucleotide sequence: TGTGCCAGCAGATCCACCACCTGGGGGGAAAAACTGTTTTTT. The rearrangement links TRBV6-1 to TRBJ1-4; possible D gene TRBD1, 5 bases. The germline CDR1 and CDR2 sequences are MNHNS and SASEGT. This CDR3 is built from 14 residues. Trimming shortened V by 6 bases and J by 8 bases, and 16 bases separated the two germline ends.

The chain joins TRBV5-5 to TRBJ2-3, with TRBD2 as a possible D gene (7 bases). The CDR3 runs 15 residues. Germline CDR1 SGHKS, CDR2 YYEKEE (reference sequence). Trimming removed 6 bases at V and 3 bases at J, with 17 bases between. The CDR3 DNA is TGTGCCAGCACCCAGAGGGGGGGCGAAACAGATACGCAGTATTTT. It specifies CASTQRGGETDTQYF.

The chain carries TRBV13 and TRBJ1-6; TRBD1 matches 7 bases. CDR1 and CDR2 from the germline V gene are PRHDT and FYEKMQ (reference sequence). The trim removed 5 bases at V and 6 bases at J, leaving 4 bases unmatched. The length of the CDR3 is 14 residues. CDR3 region: CASSPGTVNSPLHF. The CDR3 bases are TGTGCCAGCAGCCCCGGGACAGTTAATTCACCCCTCCACTTT.

The V gene is TRBV4-3, the J gene TRBJ1-2; no firm D call. With 0 bases removed from V and 4 bases from J, the gap between germline ends came to 3 bases. The CDR3 has 12 amino acids. CDR1 and CDR2 (germline): LGHNA, YSLEER. The CDR3 DNA is TGCGCCAGCAGCCAAGATTCCTATGGCTACACCTTC. Translation gives CASSQDSYGYTF.

The chain has TRBV2 and TRBJ2-1; D gene ambiguous. The CDR3 covers 14 residues. Germline V CDR1 and CDR2: SNHLY, FYNNEI. V was clipped by 6 bases and J by 0 bases, with 9 bases between them. CDR3 loop: CASSVTSSYNEQFF. Written as DNA, the CDR3 is TGTGCCAGCAGCGTAACCAGCTCCTACAATGAGCAGTTCTTC.

The chain joins TRBV19 to TRBJ1-5; the D is unclear. Trimming pared 3 bases from V and 7 bases from J, leaving 7 bases between. Germline CDR1 and CDR2: LNHDA and SQIVND (reference sequence). This CDR3 contains 12 residues. CDR3 DNA sequence: TGTGCCAGTAGTATTGAGGCCCAGCCCCAGCATTTT. Translating it yields CASSIEAQPQHF.

This clone is a singleton in its sample. The gene calls are TRBV6-6 and TRBJ2-3, with TRBD1 matching over 8 bases. V shed 4 bases and J 0 bases; nucleotides not matched to a gene: 3. Germline CDR1 and CDR2: MNHNY and SVGAGI (reference sequence). This CDR3 spans 15 amino acids. Here the CDR3 reads CASSFPGGSTDTQYF. As DNA, the CDR3 is TGTGCCAGCAGTTTCCCAGGGGGCAGCACAGATACGCAGTATTTT.

For the CDR3, the DNA is TGTGCCAGCAGTTCGGTCGGCCAGGGAAATGGCTACACCTTC. Translated: CASSSVGQGNGYTF. This chain uses TRBV28 with TRBJ1-2, with a tentative D call TRBD1 (5 bases). CDR1 is MDHEN and CDR2 is SYDVKM in the germline V gene. Trimming took 4 bases from V and 6 from J, leaving 15 bases between them. The CDR3 is made up of 14 amino acids.

This chain uses TRBV28 with TRBJ1-2; maybe TRBD1 (5 bases). The CDR3 spans 14 residues. The V gene lost 5 bases and the J gene lost 5 bases, with 15 bases spanning the gap. Per the germline V gene, CDR1 is MDHEN and CDR2 is SYDVKM. Here the CDR3 reads CASSPPGARYGYTF. The CDR3 nucleotides read TGTGCCAGCAGTCCCCCCGGGGCGCGGTATGGCTACACCTTC.

V usage is TRBV30 and J usage is TRBJ1-6, with 7 positions matching TRBD1. The V gene end was trimmed by 0 bases and the J gene end by 6 bases; junction bases not matched to a gene: 5. The CDR3 is 15 amino acids. The germline gives CDR1 GTSNPN, CDR2 SVGIG (reference sequence). The CDR3 DNA reads as TGTGCCTGGAGTGTAATCACAGGGGTTAATTCACCCCTCCACTTT. This encodes CAWSVITGVNSPLHF.

This chain connects TRBV12-5 to TRBJ2-2; 14 bases line up with TRBD2. The CDR3 runs to 22 residues. J gave up 0 bases and V 0 bases, and 12 bases lay outside the gene matches. CDR1 and CDR2 (germline): LGHNT, FRNRAP. The CDR3 bases are TGTGCTAGTGGTTTGGTACCCCTAGGACTAGCGGGGGGTCGACCGAACACCGGGGAGCTGTTTTTT. Translation: CASGLVPLGLAGGRPNTGELFF. The complete variable domain, with remaining parts taken from reference TRBV12-5 and TRBJ2-2, reads DARVTQTPRHKVTEMGQEVTMRCQPILGHNTVFWYRQTMMQGLELLAYFRNRAPLDDSGMPKDRFSAEMPDATLATLKIQPSEPRDSAVYFCASGLVPLGLAGGRPNTGELFFGEGSRLTVL.

The V gene is TRBV5-1, the J gene TRBJ2-7; 8 bases fit TRBD1. The V gene's germline CDR1 is SGHRS and CDR2 YFSETQ. The CDR3 spans 17 residues. Trimming at V came to 4 bases and at J to 3 bases, leaving 15 bases not matched to a gene. The CDR3: CASSGGFRGRRFYEQYF. CDR3 coding DNA: TGCGCCAGCAGCGGAGGGTTCAGGGGGCGCCGATTCTACGAGCAGTACTTC.

This chain joins TRBV6-1 and TRBJ1-4; D may be TRBD1 (6 bases). V shed 6 bases and J shed 7 bases, with 15 bases lying between them. Germline-derived CDR1 and CDR2 are MNHNS and SASEGT. The CDR3 totals 14 residues. CDR3 in amino acids: CASSRTVGGEKLFF. Here the CDR3 DNA reads TGTGCCAGCAGCCGGACAGTGGGGGGTGAAAAACTGTTTTTT.

The chain couples TRBV28 to TRBJ2-1, with 11 bases fitting TRBD2. There are 17 residues in the CDR3. Germline assignment: CDR1 MDHEN and CDR2 SYDVKM. Trimming took 6 bases from V and 0 from J; bases not matched to a gene: 7. CDR3 sequence (DNA): TGTGCCAGCAGGACTAGCGGGGCTGGGAGCTCCTACAATGAGCAGTTCTTC. It is translated as CASRTSGAGSSYNEQFF.

The V and J genes are TRBV28 and TRBJ2-7; no reliable D call. This CDR3 region has 15 residues. Trimming stripped 3 bases from V and 3 bases from J, with 15 bases between. CDR1 is MDHEN, CDR2 SYDVKM, per germline. This CDR3 reads CASSLGGSGVYEQYF. CDR3 nucleotides: TGTGCCAGCAGTTTGGGCGGCTCCGGAGTCTACGAGCAGTACTTC.

The chain combines TRBV5-4 with TRBJ1-1, with D possibly TRBD1 on 6 matching bases. The CDR3 is 15 residues long. Germline V CDR1 and CDR2: SGHNT, YYREEE (reference sequence). The DNA of the CDR3 is TGTGTCTCCCAGCGGGCAGGGGACATGAACACTGAAGCTTTCTTT. This encodes CVSQRAGDMNTEAFF.